A single sample gave rise to the 15 T cell receptor beta chains below, sequenced in a study of lung T cells in sarcoidosis with Löfgren's syndrome. TCRdb processed the reads anew with MiXCR; each CDR3 protein has one entry. The data hold about 19,000 distinct CDR3 sequences, with around 20% observed a single time. The sample taken for sequencing was CD4+ T cells from bronchoalveolar lavage. These receptors came from a human donor with sarcoidosis (Löfgren's syndrome or another form), or a control subject (not recorded which).

This clonotype was seen a handful of times. A read error is possible here, since a much larger clone lies one base away. The chain recombines TRBV20-1 with TRBJ1-1; D is perhaps TRBD1 (5 bases). V was cut by 4 bases and J by 5 bases, with 14 bases left in between. CDR3 length: 13 residues. The germline V gene has CDR1 DFQATT and CDR2 SNEGSKA (reference sequence). The CDR3 DNA reads as TGCAGTGCTACTGACGCAGGGCCGACTGAAGCTTTCTTT. This sequence encodes CSATDAGPTEAFF.

This chain joins TRBV5-1 and TRBJ1-2; no clear D gene. The V end lost 0 bases, the J end lost 5 bases, and 14 bases lay between the germline ends. The CDR3 extends over 15 amino acids. From germline, CDR1 is SGHRS and CDR2 YFSETQ. The CDR3 loop reads CASSLGPGESYGYTF. The CDR3 coding sequence is TGCGCCAGCAGCTTGGGGCCCGGGGAATCTTATGGCTACACCTTC.

In its sample, this clonotype ranks as medium-sized (0.01 to 0.1%). CDR3 sequence (DNA): TGTGCCAGCAGGACCCCAGCGGGAGGGCTAGGAGAGCAGTTCTTC. Translation gives CASRTPAGGLGEQFF. The V and J genes are TRBV28 and TRBJ2-1; the match to TRBD2 covers 10 bases. Germline V gene sequence: CDR1 MDHEN, CDR2 SYDVKM. J lost 10 bases, V lost 6 bases, and 12 bases had no gene match. The CDR3 is 15 residues long.

Judged by abundance, this clonotype is medium-sized (0.01 to 0.1%). J is TRBJ2-1 and V is TRBV6-6; a weak D match, TRBD1 (5 bases). Germline CDR1 reads MNHNY; CDR2 reads SVGAGI (reference sequence). This CDR3 comprises 14 residues. Trimming left V 2 bases short and J 0 bases short, with 5 bases between. The CDR3 sequence: CASSYRGSYNEQFF. The CDR3 DNA sequence: TGTGCCAGCAGTTACAGGGGCTCCTACAATGAGCAGTTCTTC.

The chain carries TRBV10-3 and TRBJ1-1; D is unclear. The CDR3 totals 14 residues. Germline lookup yields CDR1 ENHRY and CDR2 SYGVKD. The V gene lost 1 base and the J gene lost 2 bases, with 8 bases spanning the gap. The CDR3 reads CAISEFATNTEAFF. The CDR3 DNA follows: TGTGCCATCAGTGAGTTTGCCACAAACACTGAAGCTTTCTTT.

This clonotype was recorded many times. The chain recombines TRBV20-1 with TRBJ2-7; 10 bases map to TRBD2. The CDR3 is 15 residues long. The J segment lost 0 bases and the V segment lost 3 bases, leaving 5 bases of the junction unmatched. Germline V gene sequence: CDR1 DFQATT, CDR2 SNEGSKA (reference sequence). The DNA of the CDR3 is TGCAGTGCTAGTCAGCCTAGCGGGAGCTCCTACGAGCAGTACTTC. Translated: CSASQPSGSSYEQYF.

This clonotype is medium-sized by share. V usage is TRBV6-2 or TRBV6-3 and J usage is TRBJ2-3; the match to TRBD2 covers 8 bases. Germline assignment: CDR1 MNHEY and CDR2 SVGEGT. This CDR3 contains 15 residues. The junction had 12 bases not matched to a gene; V was cut back by 8 bases and J by 5 bases. CDR3 nucleotide sequence: TGTGCCAGCTCGGGGTGGCGGGAGGCCGGAGATACGCAGTATTTT. Its translation: CASSGWREAGDTQYF.

This clonotype was counted at least ten times. V is TRBV14 and J is TRBJ1-3; D ambiguous. The V gene's germline CDR1 is SGHDN and CDR2 FVKESK. CDR3 length: 16 amino acids. The V and J ends lost 3 bases and 0 bases respectively, with 12 bases between them. The CDR3 region has the DNA TGTGCCAGCAGCCAGGTCCGGCAGGCCTCTGGAAACACCATATATTTT. Its protein product is CASSQVRQASGNTIYF.

This clonotype is termed medium-sized. V and J are TRBV6-1 and TRBJ1-1, with 7 bases lining up with TRBD1. This CDR3 is 13 amino acids long. In germline, CDR1 is MNHNS, CDR2 SASEGT. After removal of 10 bases from V and 3 bases from J, the junction contained 8 bases not matched to a gene. CDR3: CATTETGDTEAFF. The CDR3 DNA follows: TGTGCCACCACTGAAACAGGGGACACTGAAGCTTTCTTT.

This clonotype has ten or more counts. The chain combines TRBV29-1 with TRBJ2-3; possibly TRBD1 for D (6 bases). In germline, CDR1 is SQVTM, CDR2 ANQGSEA. V lost 4 bases and J lost 10, with 21 bases in between. This CDR3 is built from 14 residues. CDR3 in DNA: TGCAGCGTTGCCCAGGGGAACCCCAGGGGATCGCAGTATTTT. This codes for CSVAQGNPRGSQYF.

As to this clonotype: A much larger clone differs by one base, so this may be a read error. This chain joins TRBV4-3 and TRBJ2-3; D gene uncertain. The CDR3 length is 15 residues. The germline CDR1 and CDR2 sequences are LGHNA and YSLEER. V shed 0 bases and J shed 6 bases, with 13 bases lying between them. The CDR3 region is CASSQDAGVHDTQYF. The CDR3 DNA follows: TGCGCCAGCAGCCAAGATGCAGGAGTGCATGATACGCAGTATTTT.

The J gene is TRBJ2-1, the V gene TRBV30; TRBD2 matches 14 bases. After removal of 2 bases from V and 7 bases from J, the junction contained 7 bases not matched to a gene. The CDR3 extends over 16 amino acids. CDR1 is GTSNPN and CDR2 is SVGIG in the germline V gene (reference sequence). The CDR3 region has the DNA TGTGCCTGGAGTCCCGGGACTAGCGGGAGTCGAAATGAGCAGTTCTTC. As protein: CAWSPGTSGSRNEQFF.

A few counts support this clonotype. Here the CDR3 DNA reads TGCAGCGTTAAGGGACAGTTATATGGCTACACCTTC. It translates to CSVKGQLYGYTF. This sequence joins TRBV29-1 and TRBJ1-2; 7 bases are shared with TRBD1. Per germline, CDR1 SQVTM and CDR2 ANQGSEA. V gave up 5 bases and J gave up 5 bases; unmatched junction bases: 5. The CDR3 has 12 amino acids.

This clonotype is classed as medium-sized (0.01 to 0.1%). V and J are TRBV6-6 and TRBJ1-3; D remains unclear. Germline lookup yields CDR1 MNHNY and CDR2 SVGAGI (reference sequence). The CDR3 has 15 amino acids. V lost 0 bases and J 4 bases, leaving 10 bases between the germline ends. CDR3 sequence reads: CASSYSVGSGNTIYF. The CDR3 coding sequence is TGTGCCAGCAGTTACTCGGTCGGGTCCGGAAACACCATATATTTT.

In regard to this clonotype: This may arise from a read error, as a much more abundant clone is one base away. This sequence joins TRBV28 and TRBJ1-1; unclear D gene. V gave up 5 bases and J gave up 0 bases, with 25 bases separating them. Germline V lookup: CDR1 MDHEN, CDR2 SYDVKM. The CDR3 is 19 amino acids. In DNA, the CDR3 is TGTGCCAGCAGTCCCCAATGCAGGACTCCAAGATCCCTGAACACTGAAGCTTTCTTT. This sequence encodes CASSPQCRTPRSLNTEAFF. Based on the CDR3 plus reference TRBV28 and TRBJ1-1, the full variable domain is DVKVTQSSRYLVKRTGEKVFLECVQDMDHENMFWYRQDPGLGLRLIYFSYDVKMKEKGDIPEGYSVSREKKERFSLILESASTNQTSMYLCASSPQCRTPRSLNTEAFFGQGTRLTVV.